This T cell receptor (beta chain) was identified in a study of tumor-infiltrating lymphocytes in primary liver carcinoma. Study at large: The patients presented with primary liver carcinoma, which was managed through surgical resection. Points from the study as a whole: Tumor specimens were characterized by a significantly higher top-250-clone fraction than blood (p = 0.039).

RNA was extracted from whole blood without cell sorting, alongside germline DNA. TCR beta cDNA was reverse-transcribed from 500 to 550 ng of total RNA. The reaction used a constant-region primer and ProtoScript II reverse transcriptase. Amplification in three nested multiplex PCR rounds with slightly modified ARM-PCR gave rise to TCR beta libraries. A C-beta reverse primer was combined with TRBV1-TRBV30 forward primers in the first two PCR rounds, and each round had 10 cycles. TCRdb independently ran MiXCR on the multiplex PCR reads; one entry per CDR3 protein. Among about 320,000 distinct CDR3 sequences listed, about 50% were seen once. The CDR3 is 16 amino acids. Per germline, CDR1 LGHNT and CDR2 FRNRAP. V was shortened by 6 bases and J by 7 bases, with 25 bases between the two germline ends. There are a few counts of this clonotype. No antigen is known for it.

The source is a woman between 25 and 40 years old with primary liver carcinoma and hepatitis B virus infection. V usage is TRBV12-5 and J usage is TRBJ2-7; D is ambiguous. The sample was peripheral blood. This CDR3 reads CASGPTTTPFPTEQYF. Written as DNA, the CDR3 is TGTGCTAGTGGCCCCACTACTACCCCCTTCCCTACGGAGCAGTACTTC.